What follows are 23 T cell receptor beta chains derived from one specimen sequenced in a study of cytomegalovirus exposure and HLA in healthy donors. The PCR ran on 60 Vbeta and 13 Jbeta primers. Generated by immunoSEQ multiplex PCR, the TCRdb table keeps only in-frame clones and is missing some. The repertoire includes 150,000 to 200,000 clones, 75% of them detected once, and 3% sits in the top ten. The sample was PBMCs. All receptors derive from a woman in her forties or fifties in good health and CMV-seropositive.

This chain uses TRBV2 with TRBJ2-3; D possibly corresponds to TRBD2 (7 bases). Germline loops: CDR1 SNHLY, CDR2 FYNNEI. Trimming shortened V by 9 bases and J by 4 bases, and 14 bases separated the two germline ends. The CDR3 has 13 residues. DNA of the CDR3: TGTGCCAGGGAGGGGGGGGCATCAGATACGCAGTATTTT. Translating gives CAREGGASDTQYF.

The CDR3 loop is CASSETGSRGYNEQFF. DNA for the CDR3: TGTGCCAGCAGTGAAACGGGTAGTCGAGGTTACAATGAGCAGTTCTTC. The chain employs TRBV6-1 and TRBJ2-1; D unresolved. V dropped 2 bases and J dropped 4 bases, with 15 bases sitting between them. In germline, CDR1 is MNHNS, CDR2 SASEGT. This CDR3 region has 16 residues.

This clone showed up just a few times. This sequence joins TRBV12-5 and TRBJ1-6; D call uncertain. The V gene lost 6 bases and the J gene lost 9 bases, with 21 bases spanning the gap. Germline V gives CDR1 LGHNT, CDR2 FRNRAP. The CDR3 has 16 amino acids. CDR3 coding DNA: TGTGCTAGTGGCCGAGCCGCGGGAGGCCAGAGTTCACCCCTCCACTTT. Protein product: CASGRAAGGQSSPLHF.

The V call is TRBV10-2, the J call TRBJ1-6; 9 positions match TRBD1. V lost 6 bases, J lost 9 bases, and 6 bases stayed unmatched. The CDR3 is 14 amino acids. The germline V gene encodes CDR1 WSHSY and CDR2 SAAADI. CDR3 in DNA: TGCGCCAGCAGGGCCGGGACAGGGTCTTCACCCCTCCACTTT. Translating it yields CASRAGTGSSPLHF.

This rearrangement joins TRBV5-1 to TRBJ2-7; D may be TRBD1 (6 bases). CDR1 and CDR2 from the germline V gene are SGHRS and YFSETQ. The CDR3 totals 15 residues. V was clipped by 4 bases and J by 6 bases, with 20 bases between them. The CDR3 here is CASSQGHIQGGEQYF. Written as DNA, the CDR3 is TGCGCCAGCAGCCAGGGACATATTCAGGGCGGCGAGCAGTACTTC.

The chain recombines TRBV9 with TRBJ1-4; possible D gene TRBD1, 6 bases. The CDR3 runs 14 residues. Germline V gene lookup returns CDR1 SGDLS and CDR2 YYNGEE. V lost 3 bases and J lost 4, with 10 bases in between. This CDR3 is CASSGDIRNEKLFF. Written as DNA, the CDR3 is TGTGCCAGCAGCGGGGACATACGTAATGAAAAACTGTTTTTT.

The CDR3 protein is CASSWDRDSNQPQHF. CDR3 DNA sequence: TGTGCCAGTAGTTGGGACAGGGATAGCAATCAGCCCCAGCATTTT. This chain joins TRBV19 and TRBJ1-5; 9 nucleotides agree with TRBD1. V shed 5 bases and J 0 bases; nucleotides not matched to a gene: 2. CDR3 length: 15 amino acids. CDR1 LNHDA and CDR2 SQIVND come from the germline V gene (reference sequence).

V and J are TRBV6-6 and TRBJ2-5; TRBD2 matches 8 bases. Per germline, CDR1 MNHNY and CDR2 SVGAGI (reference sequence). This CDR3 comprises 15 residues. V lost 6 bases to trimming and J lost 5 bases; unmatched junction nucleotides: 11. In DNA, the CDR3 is TGTGCCAGCAGCCGACCCGGGGGGGCGGGTGAGACCCAGTACTTC. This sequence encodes CASSRPGGAGETQYF.

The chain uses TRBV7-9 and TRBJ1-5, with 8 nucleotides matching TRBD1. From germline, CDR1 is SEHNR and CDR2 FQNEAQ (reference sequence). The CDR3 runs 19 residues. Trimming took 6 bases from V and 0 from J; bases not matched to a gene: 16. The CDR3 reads CASSPSGTGEKYSNQPQHF. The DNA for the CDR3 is TGTGCCAGCAGTCCATCCGGGACAGGAGAAAAATATAGCAATCAGCCCCAGCATTTT.

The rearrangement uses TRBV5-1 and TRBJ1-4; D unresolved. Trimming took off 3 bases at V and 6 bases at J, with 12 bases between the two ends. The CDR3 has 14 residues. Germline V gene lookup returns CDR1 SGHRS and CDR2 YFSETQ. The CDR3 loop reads CASSYSGGDEKLFF. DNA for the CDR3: TGCGCCAGCAGCTATTCGGGAGGCGATGAAAAACTGTTTTTT. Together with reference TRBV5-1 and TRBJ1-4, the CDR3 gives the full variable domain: KAGVTQTPRYLIKTRGQQVTLSCSPISGHRSVSWYQQTPGQGLQFLFEYFSETQRNKGNFPGRFSGRQFSNSRSEMNVSTLELGDSALYLCASSYSGGDEKLFFGSGTQLSVL.

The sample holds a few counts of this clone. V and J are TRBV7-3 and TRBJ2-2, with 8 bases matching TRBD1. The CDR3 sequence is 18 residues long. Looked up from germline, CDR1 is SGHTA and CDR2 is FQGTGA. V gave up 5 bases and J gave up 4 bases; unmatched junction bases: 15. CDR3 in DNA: TGTGCCAGCAGCGCCCACCCGGTGGGGACAGGAGGCACCGGGGAGCTGTTTTTT. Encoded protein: CASSAHPVGTGGTGELFF.

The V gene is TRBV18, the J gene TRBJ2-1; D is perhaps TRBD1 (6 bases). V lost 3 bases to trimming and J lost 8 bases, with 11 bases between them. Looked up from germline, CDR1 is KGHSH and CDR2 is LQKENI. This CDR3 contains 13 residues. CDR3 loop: CASSPGQGYEQFF. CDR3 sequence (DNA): TGTGCCAGCTCACCCGGGCAGGGGTATGAGCAGTTCTTC.

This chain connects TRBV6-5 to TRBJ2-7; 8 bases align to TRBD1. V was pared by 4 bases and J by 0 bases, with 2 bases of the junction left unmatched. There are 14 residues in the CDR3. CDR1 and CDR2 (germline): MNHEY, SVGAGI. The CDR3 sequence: CASSWGQASYEQYF. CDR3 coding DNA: TGTGCCAGCAGTTGGGGACAGGCCTCCTACGAGCAGTACTTC.

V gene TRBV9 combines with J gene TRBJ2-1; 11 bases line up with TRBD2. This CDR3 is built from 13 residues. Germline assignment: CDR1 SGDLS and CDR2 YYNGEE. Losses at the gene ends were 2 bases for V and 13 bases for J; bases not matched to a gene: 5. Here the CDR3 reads CASSVRLAGTQFF. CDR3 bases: TGTGCCAGCAGCGTCCGACTAGCGGGGACCCAGTTCTTC. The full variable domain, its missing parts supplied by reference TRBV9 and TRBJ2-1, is DSGVTQTPKHLITATGQRVTLRCSPRSGDLSVYWYQQSLDQGLQFLIQYYNGEERAKGNILERFSAQQFPDLHSELNLSSLELGDSALYFCASSVRLAGTQFFGPGTRLTVL.

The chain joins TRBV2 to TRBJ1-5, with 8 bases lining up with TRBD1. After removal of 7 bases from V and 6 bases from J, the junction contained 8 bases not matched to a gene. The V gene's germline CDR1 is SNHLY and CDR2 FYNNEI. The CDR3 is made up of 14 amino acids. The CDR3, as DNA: TGTGCCAGCAAGGGCGACAGGGGTCCTCAGCCCCAGCATTTT. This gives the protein CASKGDRGPQPQHF.

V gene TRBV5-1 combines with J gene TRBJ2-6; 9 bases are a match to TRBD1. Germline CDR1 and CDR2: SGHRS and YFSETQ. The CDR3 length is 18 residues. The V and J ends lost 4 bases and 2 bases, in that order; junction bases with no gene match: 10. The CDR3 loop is CASSDGTGRGPGANVLTF. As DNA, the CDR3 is TGCGCCAGCAGCGACGGGACAGGGAGGGGGCCTGGGGCCAACGTCCTGACTTTC. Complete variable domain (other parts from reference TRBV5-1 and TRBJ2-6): KAGVTQTPRYLIKTRGQQVTLSCSPISGHRSVSWYQQTPGQGLQFLFEYFSETQRNKGNFPGRFSGRQFSNSRSEMNVSTLELGDSALYLCASSDGTGRGPGANVLTFGAGSRLTVL.

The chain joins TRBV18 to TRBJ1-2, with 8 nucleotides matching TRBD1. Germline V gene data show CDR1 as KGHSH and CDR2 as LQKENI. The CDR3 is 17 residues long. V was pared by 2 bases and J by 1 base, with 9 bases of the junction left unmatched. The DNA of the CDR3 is TGTGCCAGCTCACCAACCACTATCGGACAGGGTAACTATGGCTACACCTTC. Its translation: CASSPTTIGQGNYGYTF.

The CDR3 protein is CASSNDRANTEAFF. The DNA of the CDR3 is TGTGCCAGCAGCAACGACAGGGCAAACACTGAAGCTTTCTTT. The rearrangement uses TRBV4-2 and TRBJ1-1; TRBD1 agrees at 7 bases. The CDR3 is 14 residues long. V lost 5 bases, J lost 2 bases, and 5 bases stayed unmatched. The V gene's germline CDR1 is LGHNA and CDR2 YNFKEQ.

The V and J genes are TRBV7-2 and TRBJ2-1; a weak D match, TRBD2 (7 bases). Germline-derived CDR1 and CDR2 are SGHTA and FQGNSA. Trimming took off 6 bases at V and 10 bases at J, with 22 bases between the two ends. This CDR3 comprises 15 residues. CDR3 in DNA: TGTGCCAGCAGTCGGGGGGCAAACCTTCCGCGGGAGCAGTTCTTC. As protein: CASSRGANLPREQFF.

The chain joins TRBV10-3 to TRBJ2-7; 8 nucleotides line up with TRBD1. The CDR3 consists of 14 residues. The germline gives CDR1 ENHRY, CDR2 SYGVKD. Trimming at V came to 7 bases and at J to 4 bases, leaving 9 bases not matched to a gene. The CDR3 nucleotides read TGTGCCATCAACCCAGGGGGCGGACGTTACGAGCAGTACTTC. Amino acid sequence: CAINPGGGRYEQYF.

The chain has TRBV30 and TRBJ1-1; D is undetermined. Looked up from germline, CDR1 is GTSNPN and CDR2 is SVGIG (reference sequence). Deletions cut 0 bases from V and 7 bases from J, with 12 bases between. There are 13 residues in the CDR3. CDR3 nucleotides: TGTGCCTGGAGTGTACTAGCTGGGAGTGAAGCTTTCTTT. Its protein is CAWSVLAGSEAFF.

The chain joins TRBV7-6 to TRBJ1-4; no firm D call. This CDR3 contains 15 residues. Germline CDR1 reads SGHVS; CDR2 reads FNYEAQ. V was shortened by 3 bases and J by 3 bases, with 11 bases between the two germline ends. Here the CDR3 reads CASSFDPSPNEKLFF. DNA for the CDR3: TGTGCCAGCAGCTTCGATCCGAGCCCTAATGAAAAACTGTTTTTT.

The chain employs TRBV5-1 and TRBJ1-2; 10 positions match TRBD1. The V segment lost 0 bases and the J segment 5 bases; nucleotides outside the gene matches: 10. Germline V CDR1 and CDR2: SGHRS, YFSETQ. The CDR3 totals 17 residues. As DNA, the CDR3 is TGCGCCAGCAGCTTGGGGGACAGGGGAGAGAGAACGTATGGCTACACCTTC. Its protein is CASSLGDRGERTYGYTF.